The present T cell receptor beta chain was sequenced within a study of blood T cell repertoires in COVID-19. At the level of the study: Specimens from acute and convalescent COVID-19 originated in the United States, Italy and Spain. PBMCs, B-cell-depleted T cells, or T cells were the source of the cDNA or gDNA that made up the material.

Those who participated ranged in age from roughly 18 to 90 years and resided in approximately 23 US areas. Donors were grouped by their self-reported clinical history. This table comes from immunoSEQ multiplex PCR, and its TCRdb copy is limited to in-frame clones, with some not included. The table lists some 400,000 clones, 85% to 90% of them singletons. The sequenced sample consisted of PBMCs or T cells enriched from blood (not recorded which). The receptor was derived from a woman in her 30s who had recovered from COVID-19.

CDR3 nucleotide sequence: TGCGCCAGCAGTGAGTCGGGTAGGGGGGGGGCGAACACTGAAGCTTTCTTT. This translates into CASSESGRGGANTEAFF. V and J are TRBV10-2 and TRBJ1-1; perhaps TRBD1 as D (6 bases). This CDR3 has 17 amino acids. V shed 0 bases and J shed 1 base, with 15 bases lying between them. The germline gives CDR1 WSHSY, CDR2 SAAADI.